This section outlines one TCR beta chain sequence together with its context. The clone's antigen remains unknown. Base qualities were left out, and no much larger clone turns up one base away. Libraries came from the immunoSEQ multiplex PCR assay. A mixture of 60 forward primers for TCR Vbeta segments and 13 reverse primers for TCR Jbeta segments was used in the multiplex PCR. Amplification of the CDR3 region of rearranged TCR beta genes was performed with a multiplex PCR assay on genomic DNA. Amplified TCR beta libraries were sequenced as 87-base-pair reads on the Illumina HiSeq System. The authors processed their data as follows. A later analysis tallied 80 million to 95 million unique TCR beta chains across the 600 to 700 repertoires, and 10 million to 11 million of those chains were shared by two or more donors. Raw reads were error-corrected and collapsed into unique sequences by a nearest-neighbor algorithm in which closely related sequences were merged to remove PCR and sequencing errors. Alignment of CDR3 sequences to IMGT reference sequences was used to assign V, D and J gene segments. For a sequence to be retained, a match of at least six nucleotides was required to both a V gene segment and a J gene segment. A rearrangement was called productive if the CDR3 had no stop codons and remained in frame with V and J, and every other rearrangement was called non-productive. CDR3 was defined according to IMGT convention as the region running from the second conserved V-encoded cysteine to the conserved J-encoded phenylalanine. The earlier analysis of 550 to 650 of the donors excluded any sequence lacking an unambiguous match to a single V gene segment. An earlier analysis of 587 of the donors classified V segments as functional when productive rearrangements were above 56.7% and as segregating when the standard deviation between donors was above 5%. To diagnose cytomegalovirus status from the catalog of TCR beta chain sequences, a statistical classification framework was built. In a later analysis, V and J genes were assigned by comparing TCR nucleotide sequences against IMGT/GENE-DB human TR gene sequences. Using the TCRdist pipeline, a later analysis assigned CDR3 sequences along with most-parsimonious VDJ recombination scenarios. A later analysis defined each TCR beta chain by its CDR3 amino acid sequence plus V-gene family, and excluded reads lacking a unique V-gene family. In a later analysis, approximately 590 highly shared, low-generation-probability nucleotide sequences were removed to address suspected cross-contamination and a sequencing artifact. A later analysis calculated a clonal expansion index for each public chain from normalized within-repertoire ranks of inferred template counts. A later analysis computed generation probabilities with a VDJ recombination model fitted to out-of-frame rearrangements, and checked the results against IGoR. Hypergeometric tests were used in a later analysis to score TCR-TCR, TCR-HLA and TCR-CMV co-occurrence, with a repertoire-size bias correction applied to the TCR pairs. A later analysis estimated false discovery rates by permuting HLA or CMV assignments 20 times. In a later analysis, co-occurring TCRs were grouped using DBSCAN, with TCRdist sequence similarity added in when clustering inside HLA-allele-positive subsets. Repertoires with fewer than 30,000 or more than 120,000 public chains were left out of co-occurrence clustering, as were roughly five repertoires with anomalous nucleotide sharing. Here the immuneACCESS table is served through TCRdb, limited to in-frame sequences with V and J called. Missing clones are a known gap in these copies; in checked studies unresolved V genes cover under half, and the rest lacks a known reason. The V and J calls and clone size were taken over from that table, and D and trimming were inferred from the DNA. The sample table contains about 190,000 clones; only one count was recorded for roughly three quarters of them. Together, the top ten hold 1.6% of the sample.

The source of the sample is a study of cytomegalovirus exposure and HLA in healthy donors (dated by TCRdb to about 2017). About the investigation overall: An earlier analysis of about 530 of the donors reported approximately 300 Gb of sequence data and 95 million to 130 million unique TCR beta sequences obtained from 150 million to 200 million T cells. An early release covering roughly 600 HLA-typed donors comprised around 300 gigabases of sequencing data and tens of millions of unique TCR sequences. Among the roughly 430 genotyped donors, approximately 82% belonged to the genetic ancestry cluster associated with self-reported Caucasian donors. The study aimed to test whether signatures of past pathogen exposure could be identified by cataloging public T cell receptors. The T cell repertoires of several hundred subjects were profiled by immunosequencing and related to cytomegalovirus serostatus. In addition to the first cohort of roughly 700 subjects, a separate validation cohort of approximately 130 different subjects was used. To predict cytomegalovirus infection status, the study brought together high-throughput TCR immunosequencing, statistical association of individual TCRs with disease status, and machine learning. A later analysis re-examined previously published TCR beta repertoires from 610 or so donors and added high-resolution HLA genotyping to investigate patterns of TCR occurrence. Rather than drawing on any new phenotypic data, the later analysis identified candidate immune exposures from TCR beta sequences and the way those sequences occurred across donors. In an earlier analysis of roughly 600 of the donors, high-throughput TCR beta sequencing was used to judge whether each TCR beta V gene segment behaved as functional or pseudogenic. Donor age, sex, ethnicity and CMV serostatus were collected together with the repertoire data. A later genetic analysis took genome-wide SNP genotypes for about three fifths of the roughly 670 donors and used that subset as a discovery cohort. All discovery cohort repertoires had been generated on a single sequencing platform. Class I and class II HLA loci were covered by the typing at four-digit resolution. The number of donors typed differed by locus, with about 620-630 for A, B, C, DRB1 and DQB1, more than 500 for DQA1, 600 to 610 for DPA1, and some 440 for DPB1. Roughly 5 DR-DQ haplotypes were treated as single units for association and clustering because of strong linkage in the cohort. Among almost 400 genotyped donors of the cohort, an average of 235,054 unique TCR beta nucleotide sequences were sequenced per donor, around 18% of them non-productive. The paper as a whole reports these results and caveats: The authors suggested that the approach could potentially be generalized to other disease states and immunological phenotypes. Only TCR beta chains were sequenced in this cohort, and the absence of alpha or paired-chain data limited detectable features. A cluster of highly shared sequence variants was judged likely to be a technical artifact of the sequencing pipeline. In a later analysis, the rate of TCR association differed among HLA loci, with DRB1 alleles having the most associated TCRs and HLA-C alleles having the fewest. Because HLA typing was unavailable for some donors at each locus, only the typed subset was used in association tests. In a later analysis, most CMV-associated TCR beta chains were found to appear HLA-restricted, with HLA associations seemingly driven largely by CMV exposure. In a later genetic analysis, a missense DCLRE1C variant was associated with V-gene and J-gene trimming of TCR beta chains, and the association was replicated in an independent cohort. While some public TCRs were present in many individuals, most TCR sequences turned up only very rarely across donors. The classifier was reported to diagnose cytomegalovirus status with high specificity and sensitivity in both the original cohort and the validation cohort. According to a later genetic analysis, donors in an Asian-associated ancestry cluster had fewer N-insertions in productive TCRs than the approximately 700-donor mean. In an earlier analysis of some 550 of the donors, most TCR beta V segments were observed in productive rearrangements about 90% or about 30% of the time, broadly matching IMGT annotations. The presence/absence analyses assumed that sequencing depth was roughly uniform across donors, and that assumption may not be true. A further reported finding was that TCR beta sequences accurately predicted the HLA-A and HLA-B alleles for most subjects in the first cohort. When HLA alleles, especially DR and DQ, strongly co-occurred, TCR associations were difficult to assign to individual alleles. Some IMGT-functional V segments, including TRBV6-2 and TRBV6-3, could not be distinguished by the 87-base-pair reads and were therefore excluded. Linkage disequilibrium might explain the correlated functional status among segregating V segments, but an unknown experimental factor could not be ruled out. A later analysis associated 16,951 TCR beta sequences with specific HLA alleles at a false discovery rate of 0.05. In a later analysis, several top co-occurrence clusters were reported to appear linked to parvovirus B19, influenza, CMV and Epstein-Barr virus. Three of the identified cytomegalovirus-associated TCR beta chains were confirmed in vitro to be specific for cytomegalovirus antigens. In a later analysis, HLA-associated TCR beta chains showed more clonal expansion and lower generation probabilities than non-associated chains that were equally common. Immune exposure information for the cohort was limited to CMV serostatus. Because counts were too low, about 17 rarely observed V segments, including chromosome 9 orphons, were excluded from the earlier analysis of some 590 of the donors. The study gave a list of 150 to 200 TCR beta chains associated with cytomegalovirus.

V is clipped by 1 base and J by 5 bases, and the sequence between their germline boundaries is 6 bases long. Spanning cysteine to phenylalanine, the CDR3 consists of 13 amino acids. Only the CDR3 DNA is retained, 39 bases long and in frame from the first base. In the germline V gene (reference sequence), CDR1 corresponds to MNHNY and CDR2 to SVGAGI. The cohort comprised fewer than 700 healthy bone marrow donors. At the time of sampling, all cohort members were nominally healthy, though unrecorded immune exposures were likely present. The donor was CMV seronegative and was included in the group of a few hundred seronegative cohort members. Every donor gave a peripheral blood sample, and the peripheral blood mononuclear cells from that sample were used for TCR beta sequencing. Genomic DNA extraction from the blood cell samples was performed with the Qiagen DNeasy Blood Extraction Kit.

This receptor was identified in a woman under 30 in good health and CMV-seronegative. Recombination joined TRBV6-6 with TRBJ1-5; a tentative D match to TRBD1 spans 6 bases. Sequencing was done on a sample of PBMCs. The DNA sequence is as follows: TGTGCCAGCAGTTACTACAGGGATCAGCCCCAGCATTTT. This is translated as CASSYYRDQPQHF.